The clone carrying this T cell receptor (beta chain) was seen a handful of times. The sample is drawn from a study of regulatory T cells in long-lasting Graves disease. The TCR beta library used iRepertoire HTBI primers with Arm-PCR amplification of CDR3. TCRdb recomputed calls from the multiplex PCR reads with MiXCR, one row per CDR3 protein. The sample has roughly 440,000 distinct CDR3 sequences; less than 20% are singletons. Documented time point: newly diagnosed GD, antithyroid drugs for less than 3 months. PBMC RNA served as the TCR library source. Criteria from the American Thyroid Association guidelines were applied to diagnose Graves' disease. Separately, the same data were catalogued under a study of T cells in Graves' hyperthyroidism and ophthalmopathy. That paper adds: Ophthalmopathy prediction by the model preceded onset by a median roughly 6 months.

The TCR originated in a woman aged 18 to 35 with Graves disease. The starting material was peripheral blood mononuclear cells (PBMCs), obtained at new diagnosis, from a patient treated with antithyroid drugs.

CDR3: CATSDDRGSPLHF. The CDR3, as DNA: TGTGCCACCAGTGACGACAGGGGATCACCCCTCCACTTT. This chain links TRBV24-1 with TRBJ1-6, with 8 bases aligning to TRBD1. Per the germline V gene, CDR1 is KGHDR and CDR2 is SFDVKD. This CDR3 comprises 13 residues. V lost 4 bases and J lost 10; bases outside the gene matches: 2.